A selection of T cell receptor beta chains follows, all from one sample in a study of T cells after yellow fever vaccination. Each CDR3 protein is one row after TCRdb ran MiXCR on the 5' RACE reads. Here the sample spans about 400,000 distinct CDR3 sequences, 6.2% being singletons. The sample was PBMCs, taken 5 days after the yellow fever booster vaccination. These receptors originate from a man between 25 and 39 years old who received the YFV17D yellow fever vaccine. CDR3s include the opening cysteine and the closing phenylalanine or tryptophan. Fields, in order: clone size, J gene, D gene, V gene, CDR3 protein, CDR3 DNA. A D gene is named only where the DNA matches it firmly. Only part of the rows carry a size: once, few, many, or a class if the clone is expanded.

size: NA
J: TRBJ2-1
D: TRBD1
V: TRBV19
CDR3: CASSMDRVGVEQFF
DNA: TGTGCCAGTAGTATGGACAGGGTGGGGGTTGAGCAGTTCTTC

size: few
J: TRBJ1-2
D: NA
V: TRBV10-3
CDR3: CAISESTDNYGYTF
DNA: TGTGCCATCAGTGAGTCGACAGATAACTATGGCTACACCTTC

size: NA
J: TRBJ2-3
D: NA
V: TRBV6-1
CDR3: CASSEQAESTDTQYF
DNA: TGTGCCAGCAGTGAACAGGCCGAGAGCACAGATACGCAGTATTTT

size: NA
J: TRBJ1-1
D: NA
V: TRBV29-1
CDR3: CSVERLLNTEAFF
DNA: TGCAGCGTTGAAAGGCTTTTAAACACTGAAGCTTTCTTT

size: few
J: TRBJ1-2
D: NA
V: TRBV5-1
CDR3: CASSPTATYGYTF
DNA: TGCGCCAGCAGCCCGACAGCGACATATGGCTACACCTTC

size: many
J: TRBJ2-4
D: TRBD2
V: TRBV20-1
CDR3: CSAGETSGSNIQYF
DNA: TGCAGTGCTGGGGAGACTAGCGGGAGCAACATTCAGTACTTC

size: NA
J: TRBJ2-5
D: NA
V: TRBV20-1
CDR3: CSARAKLSYQYF
DNA: TGCAGTGCTAGAGCCAAACTTAGCTATCAGTACTTC

size: few
J: TRBJ2-2
D: NA
V: TRBV20-1
CDR3: CSARDPGRLTGELFF
DNA: TGCAGTGCTAGAGATCCGGGCAGGTTGACCGGGGAGCTGTTTTTT

size: NA
J: TRBJ2-7
D: NA
V: TRBV5-1
CDR3: CASRPGNGEQYF
DNA: TGCGCCAGCCGGCCGGGGAATGGCGAGCAGTACTTC

size: many
J: TRBJ2-7
D: NA
V: TRBV14
CDR3: CASSQGHLVWEQYF
DNA: TGTGCCAGCAGCCAAGGGCATCTAGTGTGGGAGCAGTACTTC

size: few
J: TRBJ2-3
D: TRBD2
V: TRBV7-7
CDR3: CASSAGLAGGMDTQYF
DNA: TGTGCCAGCAGCGCCGGACTAGCGGGAGGGATGGATACGCAGTATTTT

size: NA
J: TRBJ2-7
D: TRBD2
V: TRBV7-2
CDR3: CASSSQAGGYEQYF
DNA: TGTGCCAGCAGCTCCCAAGCGGGAGGGTACGAGCAGTACTTC

size: NA
J: TRBJ1-1
D: NA
V: TRBV12-2
CDR3: CASRLVSGASTEAFF
DNA: TGTGCAAGTCGCTTAGTTTCCGGGGCTAGCACTGAAGCTTTCTTT

size: many
J: TRBJ1-2
D: NA
V: TRBV5-1
CDR3: CASSSGGTPGYGYTF
DNA: TGCGCCAGCAGCTCGGGGGGGACGCCGGGCTATGGCTACACCTTC

size: NA
J: TRBJ2-1
D: TRBD2
V: TRBV19
CDR3: CASSMSGGPYNEQFF
DNA: TGTGCCAGTAGTATGTCGGGAGGGCCCTACAATGAGCAGTTCTTC

size: few
J: TRBJ2-2
D: TRBD2
V: TRBV15
CDR3: CATSSRDYYTGELFF
DNA: TGTGCCACCAGCAGCCGGGACTATTACACCGGGGAGCTGTTTTTT

size: many
J: TRBJ2-2
D: NA
V: TRBV5-5
CDR3: CASSFSGHLHNTGELFF
DNA: TGTGCCAGCAGCTTTTCCGGACATCTACATAACACCGGGGAGCTGTTTTTT

size: few
J: TRBJ2-1
D: NA
V: TRBV7-2
CDR3: CASSFGRVGSEQFF
DNA: TGTGCCAGCAGCTTCGGCAGGGTCGGGAGTGAGCAGTTCTTC

size: many
J: TRBJ1-6
D: NA
V: TRBV5-6
CDR3: CASSFGEFDSPLHF
DNA: TGTGCCAGCAGCTTCGGGGAGTTCGATTCACCCCTCCACTTT

size: few
J: TRBJ2-7
D: TRBD1
V: TRBV6-5
CDR3: CASSYSDRGYRQYF
DNA: TGTGCCAGCAGTTACTCGGACAGGGGGTATAGGCAGTACTTC

size: many
J: TRBJ1-3
D: NA
V: TRBV7-9
CDR3: CASSLADSASGNTIYF
DNA: TGTGCCAGCAGCTTAGCGGACAGCGCCTCTGGAAACACCATATATTTT

size: few
J: TRBJ2-2
D: NA
V: TRBV7-2
CDR3: CASSLVGSVTGELFF
DNA: TGTGCCAGCAGCTTAGTCGGGAGCGTAACCGGGGAGCTGTTTTTT

size: NA
J: TRBJ2-1
D: TRBD2
V: TRBV5-4
CDR3: CASSTLGLAGDNEQFF
DNA: TGTGCCAGCAGTACCCTCGGTCTAGCGGGAGATAATGAGCAGTTCTTC

size: many
J: TRBJ2-7
D: NA
V: TRBV7-2
CDR3: CASSLARGIEQYF
DNA: TGTGCCAGCAGCTTAGCTCGGGGAATCGAGCAGTACTTC

size: many
J: TRBJ2-3
D: NA
V: TRBV28
CDR3: CASSSRWAGKGGDTQYF
DNA: TGTGCCAGCAGTTCCCGCTGGGCAGGGAAAGGGGGAGATACGCAGTATTTT

size: many
J: TRBJ1-1
D: NA
V: TRBV12-3/TRBV12-4
CDR3: CASSFFGIGNTEAFF
DNA: TGTGCCAGCAGTTTCTTCGGGATAGGGAACACTGAAGCTTTCTTT

size: few
J: TRBJ2-1
D: TRBD2
V: TRBV5-1
CDR3: CASSQTSGNSYNEQFF
DNA: TGCGCCAGCAGCCAGACTAGCGGGAACTCCTACAATGAGCAGTTCTTC

size: few
J: TRBJ2-5
D: NA
V: TRBV5-1
CDR3: CASSNSDPGETQYF
DNA: TGCGCCAGCAGCAATAGCGACCCGGGAGAGACCCAGTACTTC

size: many
J: TRBJ2-6
D: TRBD1
V: TRBV28
CDR3: CASRQGNPGANVLTF
DNA: TGTGCCAGCCGACAGGGGAACCCTGGGGCCAACGTCCTGACTTTC

size: many
J: TRBJ1-5
D: TRBD1
V: TRBV5-5
CDR3: CASSLMATGAQNQPQHF
DNA: TGTGCCAGCAGCTTGATGGCCACAGGGGCCCAGAATCAGCCCCAGCATTTT

size: few
J: TRBJ2-7
D: NA
V: TRBV20-1
CDR3: CSARKNLAYEQYF
DNA: TGCAGTGCTAGAAAAAATCTAGCCTACGAGCAGTACTTC

size: few
J: TRBJ2-7
D: NA
V: TRBV7-9
CDR3: CASRSTGDEQYF
DNA: TGTGCCAGCAGATCAACAGGTGACGAGCAGTACTTC

size: many
J: TRBJ2-3
D: NA
V: TRBV29-1
CDR3: CSVEDRVTRADTQYF
DNA: TGCAGCGTTGAAGACAGGGTGACTAGGGCAGATACGCAGTATTTT

size: NA
J: TRBJ2-7
D: NA
V: TRBV19
CDR3: CASTKLHEQYF
DNA: TGTGCCAGTACCAAACTCCACGAGCAGTACTTC

size: NA
J: TRBJ1-2
D: TRBD1
V: TRBV29-1
CDR3: CSAEPPGQLYGYTF
DNA: TGCAGCGCCGAACCTCCGGGACAGCTATATGGCTACACCTTC

size: NA
J: TRBJ1-5
D: NA
V: TRBV27
CDR3: CASSLSRTGNQPQHF
DNA: TGTGCCAGCAGTTTATCGAGAACAGGCAATCAGCCCCAGCATTTT

size: NA
J: TRBJ2-7
D: TRBD2
V: TRBV6-5
CDR3: CASSYFAGGYEQYF
DNA: TGTGCCAGCAGTTACTTTGCGGGAGGTTACGAGCAGTACTTC

size: NA
J: TRBJ1-1
D: NA
V: TRBV20-1
CDR3: CSARGVDREAFF
DNA: TGCAGTGCTAGGGGGGTCGACAGGGAAGCTTTCTTT

size: few
J: TRBJ2-1
D: NA
V: TRBV20-1
CDR3: CSASRYNEQFF
DNA: TGCAGTGCCAGTAGATACAATGAGCAGTTCTTC

size: few
J: TRBJ2-7
D: NA
V: TRBV10-3
CDR3: CAISEDLRNNEQYF
DNA: TGTGCCATCAGTGAGGACTTGCGAAACAACGAGCAGTACTTC

size: many
J: TRBJ1-1
D: NA
V: TRBV5-1
CDR3: CASSLGQAHTEAFF
DNA: TGCGCCAGCAGCTTGGGGCAGGCACATACTGAAGCTTTCTTT

size: NA
J: TRBJ2-7
D: TRBD1
V: TRBV7-6
CDR3: CASSPGQGVPNEQYF
DNA: TGTGCCAGCAGCCCCGGACAGGGAGTTCCCAACGAGCAGTACTTC

size: few
J: TRBJ2-1
D: NA
V: TRBV24-1
CDR3: CATSDPRAGDEQFF
DNA: TGTGCCACCAGTGATCCACGCGCAGGGGACGAGCAGTTCTTC

size: NA
J: TRBJ2-3
D: TRBD1
V: TRBV7-2
CDR3: CASSPAGTGNTDTQYF
DNA: TGTGCCAGCAGCCCCGCCGGGACAGGGAACACAGATACGCAGTATTTT

size: many
J: TRBJ2-5
D: NA
V: TRBV15
CDR3: CATSRGGGFGTQYF
DNA: TGTGCCACCAGCAGAGGTGGGGGATTCGGGACCCAGTACTTC

size: NA
J: TRBJ2-1
D: NA
V: TRBV7-8
CDR3: CASSLTVDEQFF
DNA: TGTGCCAGCAGCCTGACTGTGGATGAGCAGTTCTTC

size: NA
J: TRBJ2-7
D: NA
V: TRBV18
CDR3: CASSSGEGSYEQYF
DNA: TGTGCCAGCTCATCGGGAGAGGGCTCCTACGAGCAGTACTTC

size: many
J: TRBJ2-5
D: TRBD1
V: TRBV4-3
CDR3: CASSEGQGQETQYF
DNA: TGCGCCAGCAGTGAGGGACAGGGTCAAGAGACCCAGTACTTC

size: many
J: TRBJ2-5
D: NA
V: TRBV12-3/TRBV12-4
CDR3: CASSLIGGETQYF
DNA: TGTGCCAGCAGCCTGATTGGGGGGGAGACCCAGTACTTC

size: many
J: TRBJ2-7
D: TRBD2
V: TRBV20-1
CDR3: CSANLPSGRREQYF
DNA: TGCAGTGCTAACCTCCCGAGCGGGAGAAGGGAGCAGTACTTC